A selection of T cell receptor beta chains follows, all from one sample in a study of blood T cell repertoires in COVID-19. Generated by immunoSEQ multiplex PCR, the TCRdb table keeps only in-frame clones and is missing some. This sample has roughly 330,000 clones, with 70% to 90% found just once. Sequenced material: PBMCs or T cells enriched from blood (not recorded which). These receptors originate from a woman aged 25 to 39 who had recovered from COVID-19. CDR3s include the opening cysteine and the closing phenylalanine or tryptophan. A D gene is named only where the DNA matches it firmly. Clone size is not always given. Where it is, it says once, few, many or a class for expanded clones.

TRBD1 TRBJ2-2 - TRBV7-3 CASSSGPGTGVNTGELFF TGTGCCAGCAGCTCAGGTCCCGGGACAGGGGTAAACACCGGGGAGCTGTTTTTT
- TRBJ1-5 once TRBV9 CASSVGSGYQPQHF TGTGCCAGCAGCGTAGGTTCGGGGTATCAGCCCCAGCATTTT
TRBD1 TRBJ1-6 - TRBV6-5 CASSSYRGNAPLHF TGTGCCAGCAGCTCATACAGGGGCAACGCACCCCTCCACTTT
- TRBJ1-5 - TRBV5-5 CASSLARVELGSNQPQHF TGTGCCAGCAGCTTGGCCAGGGTTGAGTTAGGTAGCAATCAGCCCCAGCATTTT
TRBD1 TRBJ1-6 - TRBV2 CASRGRTGGASPLHF TGTGCCAGCAGGGGACGGACAGGAGGGGCTTCACCCCTCCACTTT
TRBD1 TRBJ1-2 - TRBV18 CASSLGPGQGASYGYTF TGTGCCAGCTCACTCGGCCCGGGACAGGGGGCGTCCTATGGCTACACCTTC
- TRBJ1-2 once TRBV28 CASSLGTLHYNGYTF TGTGCCAGCAGTTTAGGGACACTTCATTACAATGGCTACACCTTC
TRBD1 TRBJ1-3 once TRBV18 CASSPQNTGAGNTIYF TGTGCCAGCTCACCCCAGAACACAGGGGCTGGAAACACCATATATTTT
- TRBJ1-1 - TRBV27 CASSTLGGSVEYTEAFF TGTGCCAGCAGTACTCTCGGGGGGAGCGTGGAATACACTGAAGCTTTCTTT
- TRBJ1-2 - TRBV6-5 CATKLGESYGYTF TGTGCCACCAAACTCGGAGAAAGCTATGGCTACACCTTC
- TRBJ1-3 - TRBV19 CASSIQGQGRSGNTIYF TGTGCCAGTAGTATTCAAGGCCAGGGCCGCTCCGGGAACACCATATATTTT
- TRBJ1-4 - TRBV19 CASSIGGAGNEKLFF TGTGCCAGTAGTATTGGAGGCGCGGGTAATGAAAAACTGTTTTTT
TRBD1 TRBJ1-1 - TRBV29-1 CSVFSGTGNTEAFF TGCAGCGTGTTTTCCGGGACAGGGAACACTGAAGCTTTCTTT
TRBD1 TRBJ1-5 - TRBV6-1 CASSEQQGAMRNQPQHF TGTGCCAGCAGTGAACAGCAGGGGGCGATGAGGAATCAGCCCCAGCATTTT
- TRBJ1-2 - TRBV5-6 CASSLVAPRSLDGYTF TGTGCCAGCAGCTTGGTGGCCCCCCGATCTCTCGATGGCTACACCTTC
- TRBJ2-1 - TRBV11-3 CASSFRDTPGNEQFF TGTGCCAGCAGCTTCCGGGACACCCCGGGGAATGAGCAGTTCTTC
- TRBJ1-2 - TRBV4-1 CASSQERGANYGYTF TGCGCCAGCAGCCAAGAGCGGGGGGCTAACTATGGCTACACCTTC
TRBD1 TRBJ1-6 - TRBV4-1 CASSQGQRGRGSSYNSPLHF TGCGCCAGCAGCCAGGGACAGCGTGGACGAGGATCGTCCTATAATTCACCCCTCCACTTT
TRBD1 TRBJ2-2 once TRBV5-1 CASRAGGLGTGELFF TGCGCCAGCAGGGCAGGGGGCCTTGGAACCGGGGAGCTGTTTTTT
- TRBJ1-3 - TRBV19 CASEHPGATSGNTIYF TGTGCCAGTGAGCATCCAGGGGCCACCTCTGGAAACACCATATATTTT
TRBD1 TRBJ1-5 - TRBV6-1 CASSEAHRGVGGNQPQHF TGTGCCAGCAGTGAAGCGCACAGGGGAGTCGGGGGCAATCAGCCCCAGCATTTT
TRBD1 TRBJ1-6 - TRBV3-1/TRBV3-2 CASSQTGGGSPLHF TGTGCCAGCAGCCAAACAGGGGGTGGATCACCCCTCCACTTT
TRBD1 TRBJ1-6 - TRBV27 CASRPNRGSNSPLHF TGTGCCAGCAGACCTAACAGGGGGTCTAATTCACCCCTCCACTTT
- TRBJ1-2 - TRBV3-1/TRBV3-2 CASSQDLRGNGDGYTF TGTGCCAGCAGCCAAGACCTTCGGGGTAATGGCGATGGCTACACCTTC
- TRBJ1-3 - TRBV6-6 CASYQTAGLKGNTIYF TGTGCCAGCTATCAAACGGCGGGGTTGAAAGGAAACACCATATATTTT
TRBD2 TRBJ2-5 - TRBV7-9 CASSHHRTSGEETQYF TGTGCCAGCAGCCACCACCGGACTAGCGGCGAAGAGACCCAGTACTTC
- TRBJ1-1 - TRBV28 CASSPLDGDTEAFF TGTGCCAGCAGTCCCCTGGACGGGGACACTGAAGCTTTCTTT
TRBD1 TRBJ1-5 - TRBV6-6 CASSHRGPKVYSNQPQHF TGTGCCAGCAGTCACAGGGGGCCGAAGGTGTATAGCAATCAGCCCCAGCATTTT